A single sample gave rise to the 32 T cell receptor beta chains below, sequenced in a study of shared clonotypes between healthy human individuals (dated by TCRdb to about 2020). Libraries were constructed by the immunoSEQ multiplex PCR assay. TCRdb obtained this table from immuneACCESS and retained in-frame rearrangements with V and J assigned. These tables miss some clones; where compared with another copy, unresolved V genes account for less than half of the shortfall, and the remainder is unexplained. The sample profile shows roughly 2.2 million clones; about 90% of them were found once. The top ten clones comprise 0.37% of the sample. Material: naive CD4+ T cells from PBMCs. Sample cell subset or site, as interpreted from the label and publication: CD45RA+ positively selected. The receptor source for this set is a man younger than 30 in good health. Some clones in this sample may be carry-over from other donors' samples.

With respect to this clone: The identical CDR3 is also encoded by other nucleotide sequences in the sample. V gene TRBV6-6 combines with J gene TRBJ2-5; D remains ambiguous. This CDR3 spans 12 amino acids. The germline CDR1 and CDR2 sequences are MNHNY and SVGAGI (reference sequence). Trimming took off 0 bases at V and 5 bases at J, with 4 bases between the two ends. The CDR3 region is CASSYSGETQYF. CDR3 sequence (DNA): TGTGCCAGCAGTTACTCGGGGGAGACCCAGTACTTC.

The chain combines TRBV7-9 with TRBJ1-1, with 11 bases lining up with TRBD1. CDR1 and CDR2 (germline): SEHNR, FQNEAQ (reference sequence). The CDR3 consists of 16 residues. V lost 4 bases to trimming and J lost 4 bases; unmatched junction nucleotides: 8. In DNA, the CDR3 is TGTGCCAGCAGCTCTGGCGGGACAGGGGGTTTCACTGAAGCTTTCTTT. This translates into CASSSGGTGGFTEAFF. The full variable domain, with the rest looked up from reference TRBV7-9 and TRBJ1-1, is DTGVSQNPRHKITKRGQNVTFRCDPISEHNRLYWYRQTLGQGPEFLTYFQNEAQLEKSRLLSDRFSAERPKGSFSTLEIQRTEQGDSAMYLCASSSGGTGGFTEAFFGQGTRLTVV.

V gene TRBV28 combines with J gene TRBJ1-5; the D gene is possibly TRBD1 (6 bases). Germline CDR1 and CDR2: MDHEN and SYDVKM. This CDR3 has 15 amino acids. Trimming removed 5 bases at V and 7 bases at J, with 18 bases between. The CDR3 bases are TGTGCCAGCAGTGTCGACAGGTTCAGAGGGCAGCCCCAGCATTTT. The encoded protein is CASSVDRFRGQPQHF.

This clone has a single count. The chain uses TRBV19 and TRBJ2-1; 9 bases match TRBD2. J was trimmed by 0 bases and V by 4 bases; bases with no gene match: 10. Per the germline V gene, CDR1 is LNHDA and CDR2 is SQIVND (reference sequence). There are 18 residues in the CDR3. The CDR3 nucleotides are TGTGCCAGTAGTACCCCGGGACTAGCTCTATACTCCTACAATGAGCAGTTCTTC. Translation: CASSTPGLALYSYNEQFF.

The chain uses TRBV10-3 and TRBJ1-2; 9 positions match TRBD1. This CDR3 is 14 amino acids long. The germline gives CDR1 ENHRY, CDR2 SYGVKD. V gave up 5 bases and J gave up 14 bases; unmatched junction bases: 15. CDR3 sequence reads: CAISIPGQGETATF. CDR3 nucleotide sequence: TGTGCCATCAGTATACCGGGACAGGGCGAGACGGCTACCTTC.

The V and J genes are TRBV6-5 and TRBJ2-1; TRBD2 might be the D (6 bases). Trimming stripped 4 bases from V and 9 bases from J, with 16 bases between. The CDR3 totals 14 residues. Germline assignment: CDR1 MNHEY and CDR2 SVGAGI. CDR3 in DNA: TGTGCCAGCAGTTGGCTCGGGCGGGGAGGTGAGCAGTTCTTC. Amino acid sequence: CASSWLGRGGEQFF.

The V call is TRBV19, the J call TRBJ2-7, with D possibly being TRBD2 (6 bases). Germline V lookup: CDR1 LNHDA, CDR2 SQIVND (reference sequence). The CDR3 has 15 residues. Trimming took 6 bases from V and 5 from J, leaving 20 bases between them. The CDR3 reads CASSQPGQGGHEQYF. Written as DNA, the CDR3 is TGTGCCAGTAGCCAACCTGGGCAGGGAGGACACGAGCAGTACTTC.

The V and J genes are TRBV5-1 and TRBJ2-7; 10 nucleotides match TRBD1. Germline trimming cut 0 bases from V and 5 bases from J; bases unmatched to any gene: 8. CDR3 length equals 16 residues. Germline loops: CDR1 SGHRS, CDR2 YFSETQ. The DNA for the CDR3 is TGCGCCAGCAGCTTGGGTCCCGGGACAGGGGAGAACGAGCAGTACTTC. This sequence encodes CASSLGPGTGENEQYF.

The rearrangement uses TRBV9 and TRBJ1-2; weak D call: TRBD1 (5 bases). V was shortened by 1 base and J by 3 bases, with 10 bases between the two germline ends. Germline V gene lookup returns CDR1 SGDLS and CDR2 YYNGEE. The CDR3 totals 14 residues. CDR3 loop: CASSVTGYDYGYTF. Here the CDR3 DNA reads TGTGCCAGCAGCGTAACAGGCTATGACTATGGCTACACCTTC.

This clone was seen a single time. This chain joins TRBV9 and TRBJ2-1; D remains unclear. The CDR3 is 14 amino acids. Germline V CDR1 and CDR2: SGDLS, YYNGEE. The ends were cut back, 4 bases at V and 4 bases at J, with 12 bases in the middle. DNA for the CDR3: TGTGCCAGCAGCCCCCCGGGCCTATACAATGAGCAGTTCTTC. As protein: CASSPPGLYNEQFF.

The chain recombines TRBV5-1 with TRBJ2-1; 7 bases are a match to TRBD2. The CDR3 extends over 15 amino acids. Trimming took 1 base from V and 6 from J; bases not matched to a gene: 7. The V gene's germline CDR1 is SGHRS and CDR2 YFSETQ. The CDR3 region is CASSLRAGAVNEQFF. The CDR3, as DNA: TGCGCCAGCAGCTTGCGGGCGGGAGCAGTCAATGAGCAGTTCTTC.

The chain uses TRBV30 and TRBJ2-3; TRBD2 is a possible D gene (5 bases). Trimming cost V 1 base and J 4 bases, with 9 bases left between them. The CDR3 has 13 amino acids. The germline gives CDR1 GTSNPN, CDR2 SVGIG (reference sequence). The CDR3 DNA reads TGTGCCTGGAGTGACGGGAAGGCAGATACGCAGTATTTT. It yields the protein CAWSDGKADTQYF.

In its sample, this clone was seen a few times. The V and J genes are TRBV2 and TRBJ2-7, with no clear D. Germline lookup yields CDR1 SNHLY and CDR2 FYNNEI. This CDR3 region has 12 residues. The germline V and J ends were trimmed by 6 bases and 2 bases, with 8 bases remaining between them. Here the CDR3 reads CASRSPTYEQYF. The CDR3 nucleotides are TGTGCCAGCAGGTCTCCCACCTACGAGCAGTACTTC.

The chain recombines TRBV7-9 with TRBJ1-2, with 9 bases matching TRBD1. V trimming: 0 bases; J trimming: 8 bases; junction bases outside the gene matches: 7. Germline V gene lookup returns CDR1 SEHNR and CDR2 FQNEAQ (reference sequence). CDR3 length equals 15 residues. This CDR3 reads CASSLAGQGVLGYTF. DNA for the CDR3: TGTGCCAGCAGCTTAGCGGGACAGGGTGTTTTAGGCTACACCTTC.

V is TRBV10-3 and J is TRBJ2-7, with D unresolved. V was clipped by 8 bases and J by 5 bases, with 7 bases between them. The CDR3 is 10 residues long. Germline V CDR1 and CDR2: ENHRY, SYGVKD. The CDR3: CAIGRDEQYF. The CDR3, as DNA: TGTGCCATCGGTCGGGACGAGCAGTACTTC.

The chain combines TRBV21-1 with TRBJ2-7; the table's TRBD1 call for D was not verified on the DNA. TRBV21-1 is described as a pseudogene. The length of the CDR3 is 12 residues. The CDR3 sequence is CASSLLTLEQYF. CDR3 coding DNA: TGTGCCAGCAGCCTTCTGACATTGGAGCAGTACTTC.

CDR3 protein: CASSVGAQGPGQPQHF. Here the CDR3 DNA reads TGTGCCAGCAGTGTTGGGGCTCAGGGGCCAGGGCAGCCCCAGCATTTT. The genes are TRBV6-1 and TRBJ1-5, with TRBD1 as a possible D gene (6 bases). The V end lost 4 bases, the J end lost 7 bases, and 20 bases lay between the germline ends. The CDR3 runs to 16 residues. The germline V gene has CDR1 MNHNS and CDR2 SASEGT.

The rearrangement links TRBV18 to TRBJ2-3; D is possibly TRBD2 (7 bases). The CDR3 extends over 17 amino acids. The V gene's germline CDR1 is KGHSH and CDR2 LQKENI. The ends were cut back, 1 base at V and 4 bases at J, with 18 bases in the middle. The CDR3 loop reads CASSPRAQGGLADTQYF. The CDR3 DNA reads TGTGCCAGCTCACCACGGGCACAGGGAGGGTTAGCAGATACGCAGTATTTT.

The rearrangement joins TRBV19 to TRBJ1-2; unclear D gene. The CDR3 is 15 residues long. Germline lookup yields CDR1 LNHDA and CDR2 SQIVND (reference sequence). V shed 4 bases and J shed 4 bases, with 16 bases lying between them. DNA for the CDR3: TGTGCCAGTAGTAGCATACCCCTGGGTCTCTATGGCTACACCTTC. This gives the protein CASSSIPLGLYGYTF.

As DNA, the CDR3 is TGCGCCAGCAGCCCGGGACTGTCGACCAATTCACCCCTCCACTTT. This encodes CASSPGLSTNSPLHF. The chain employs TRBV4-1 and TRBJ1-6, with a tentative D call TRBD1 (5 bases). Germline CDR1 reads MGHRA; CDR2 reads YSYEKL. V was pared by 4 bases and J by 7 bases, with 14 bases between. CDR3 length equals 15 residues.

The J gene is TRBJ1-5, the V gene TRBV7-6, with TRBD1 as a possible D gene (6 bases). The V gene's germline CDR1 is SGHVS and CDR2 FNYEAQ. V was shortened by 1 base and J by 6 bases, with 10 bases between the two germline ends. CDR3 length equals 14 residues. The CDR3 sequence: CASSLGQGSQPQHF. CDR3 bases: TGTGCCAGCAGCTTAGGGCAGGGGAGTCAGCCCCAGCATTTT.

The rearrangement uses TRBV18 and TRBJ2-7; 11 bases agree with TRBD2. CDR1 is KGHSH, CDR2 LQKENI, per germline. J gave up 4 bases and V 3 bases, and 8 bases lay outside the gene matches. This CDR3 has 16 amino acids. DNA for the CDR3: TGTGCCAGCTCACCTAGTCTAGTAGCGGGAGGGTACGAGCAGTACTTC. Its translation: CASSPSLVAGGYEQYF.

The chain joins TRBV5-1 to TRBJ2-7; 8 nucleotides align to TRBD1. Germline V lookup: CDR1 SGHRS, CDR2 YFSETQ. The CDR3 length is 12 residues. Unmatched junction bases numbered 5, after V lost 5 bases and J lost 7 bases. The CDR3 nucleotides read TGCGCCAGCAGTTATACAGGGGGTGAGCAGTACTTC. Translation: CASSYTGGEQYF.

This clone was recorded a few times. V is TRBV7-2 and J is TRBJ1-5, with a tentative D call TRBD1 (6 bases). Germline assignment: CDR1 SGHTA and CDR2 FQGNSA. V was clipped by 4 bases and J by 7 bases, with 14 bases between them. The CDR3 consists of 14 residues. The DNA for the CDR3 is TGTGCCAGCAGCTCGCGACAGGCGTACCAGCCCCAGCATTTT. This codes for CASSSRQAYQPQHF.

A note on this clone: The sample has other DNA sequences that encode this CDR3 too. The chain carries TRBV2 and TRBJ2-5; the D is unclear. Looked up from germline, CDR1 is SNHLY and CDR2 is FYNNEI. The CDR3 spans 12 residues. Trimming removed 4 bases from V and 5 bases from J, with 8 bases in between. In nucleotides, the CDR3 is TGTGCCAGCAGTGGGAGTGGGGAGACCCAGTACTTC. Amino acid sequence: CASSGSGETQYF.

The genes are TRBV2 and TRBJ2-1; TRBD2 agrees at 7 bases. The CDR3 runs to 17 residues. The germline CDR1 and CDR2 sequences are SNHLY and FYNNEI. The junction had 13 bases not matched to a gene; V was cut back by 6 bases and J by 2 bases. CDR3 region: CASRGPKRGQPYNEQFF. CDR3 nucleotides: TGTGCCAGCAGGGGTCCCAAGCGGGGCCAACCCTACAATGAGCAGTTCTTC.

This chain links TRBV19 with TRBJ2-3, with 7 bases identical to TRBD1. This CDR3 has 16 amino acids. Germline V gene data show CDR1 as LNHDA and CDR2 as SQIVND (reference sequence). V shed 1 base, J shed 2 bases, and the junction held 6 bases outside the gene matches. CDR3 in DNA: TGTGCCAGTAGTATAGGGGCAGGGGGAAACACAGATACGCAGTATTTT. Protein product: CASSIGAGGNTDTQYF.

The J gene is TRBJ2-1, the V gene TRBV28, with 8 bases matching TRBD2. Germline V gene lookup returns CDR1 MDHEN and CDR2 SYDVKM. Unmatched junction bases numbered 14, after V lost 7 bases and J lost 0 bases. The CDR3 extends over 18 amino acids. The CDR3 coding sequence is TGTGCCAGCACTGCGTGGGGCGGGAGGCCCAGCTCCTACAATGAGCAGTTCTTC. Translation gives CASTAWGGRPSSYNEQFF.

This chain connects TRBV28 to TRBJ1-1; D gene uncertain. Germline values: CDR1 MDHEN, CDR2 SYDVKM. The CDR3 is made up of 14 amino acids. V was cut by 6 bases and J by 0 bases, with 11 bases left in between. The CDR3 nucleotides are TGTGCCAGCAGGGAGGGCGGGATGAACACTGAAGCTTTCTTT. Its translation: CASREGGMNTEAFF.

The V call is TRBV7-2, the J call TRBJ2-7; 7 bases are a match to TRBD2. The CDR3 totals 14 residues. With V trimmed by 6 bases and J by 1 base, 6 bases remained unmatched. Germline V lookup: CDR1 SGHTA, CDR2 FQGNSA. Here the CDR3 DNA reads TGTGCCAGCAGATACTCTAGCGGTTCCTACGAGCAGTACTTC. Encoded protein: CASRYSSGSYEQYF.

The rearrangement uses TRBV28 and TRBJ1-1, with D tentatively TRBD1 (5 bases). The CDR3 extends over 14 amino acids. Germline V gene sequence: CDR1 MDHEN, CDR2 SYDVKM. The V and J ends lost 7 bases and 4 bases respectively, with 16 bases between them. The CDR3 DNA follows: TGTGCCAGCATTGGAGGGGTTCTGGGCACTGAAGCTTTCTTT. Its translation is CASIGGVLGTEAFF.

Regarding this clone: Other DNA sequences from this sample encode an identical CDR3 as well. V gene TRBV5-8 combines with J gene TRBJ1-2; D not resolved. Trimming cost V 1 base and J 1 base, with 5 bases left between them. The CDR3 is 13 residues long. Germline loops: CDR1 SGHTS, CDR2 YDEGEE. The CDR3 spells CASSLRVNYGYTF. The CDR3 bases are TGTGCCAGCAGCTTGAGGGTTAACTATGGCTACACCTTC.